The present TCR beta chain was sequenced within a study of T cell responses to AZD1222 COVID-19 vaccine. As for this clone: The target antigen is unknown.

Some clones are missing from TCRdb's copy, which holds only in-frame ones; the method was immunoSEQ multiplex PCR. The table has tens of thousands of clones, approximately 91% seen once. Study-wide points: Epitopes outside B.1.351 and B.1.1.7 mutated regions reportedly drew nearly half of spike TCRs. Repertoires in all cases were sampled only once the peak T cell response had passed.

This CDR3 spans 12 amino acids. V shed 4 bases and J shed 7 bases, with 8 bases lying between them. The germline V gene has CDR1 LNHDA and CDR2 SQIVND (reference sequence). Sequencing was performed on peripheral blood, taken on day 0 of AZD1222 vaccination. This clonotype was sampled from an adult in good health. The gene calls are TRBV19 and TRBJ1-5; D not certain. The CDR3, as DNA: TGTGCCAGTAGTAGGCTGCTACAGCCCCAGCATTTT. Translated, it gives CASSRLLQPQHF.